Shown below are 27 T cell receptor beta chains from a single sample sequenced in a study of T cells expressing NK-cell markers. TCRdb re-called the 5' RACE reads and gives one entry per CDR3 protein, without DNA. The sample data list about half a million distinct CDR3 sequences. Input material: blood T cells: a sorted CD56 or NKG2C T cell subset, CD4+ or CD8+ T cells, or bulk PBMC T cells (not recorded which). The receptors stem from a woman aged 45-59 years in good health.

The rearrangement joins TRBV20-1 to TRBJ2-5; the TCRdb D gene call, TRBD2, has no DNA to confirm it. The CDR3 runs 15 residues. Germline CDR1 reads DFQATT; CDR2 reads SNEGSKA (reference sequence). CDR3 sequence: CSARKGWREGETQYF.

This chain uses TRBV18 with TRBJ2-1. Germline CDR1 reads KGHSH; CDR2 reads LQKENI. The CDR3 is made up of 16 amino acids. CDR3: CASSSTAGGPYNEQFF. Supplemented by reference TRBV18 and TRBJ2-1, the full variable domain reads NAGVMQNPRHLVRRRGQEARLRCSPMKGHSHVYWYRQLPEEGLKFMVYLQKENIIDESGMPKERFSAEFPKEGPSILRIQQVVRGDSAAYFCASSSTAGGPYNEQFFGPGTRLTVL.

The chain joins TRBV5-1 to TRBJ2-3; TCRdb picks TRBD2, but there is no DNA to check that call. The CDR3 is made up of 18 amino acids. Germline CDR1 is SGHRS and CDR2 is YFSETQ. CDR3 in amino acids: CASSRGYRGRPSTDTQYF.

This chain links TRBV7-9 with TRBJ2-5; TCRdb picks TRBD1, but there is no DNA to check that call. Germline-derived CDR1 and CDR2 are SEHNR and FQNEAQ (reference sequence). The CDR3 length is 15 residues. The CDR3 sequence is CASSRRTGAQETQYF.

The chain has TRBV10-3 and TRBJ1-1; TCRdb gives TRBD1 as the D gene, but with no DNA this cannot be confirmed. Looked up from germline, CDR1 is ENHRY and CDR2 is SYGVKD. The CDR3 runs 13 residues. CDR3 amino acids: CAIQGQAGTEAFF.

V is TRBV5-5 and J is TRBJ1-5; TCRdb's D call of TRBD1 is untestable without DNA. Germline CDR1 reads SGHKS; CDR2 reads YYEKEE (reference sequence). This CDR3 is 13 amino acids long. CDR3 residues: CASSLEPTGRKHF.

The chain recombines TRBV5-1 with TRBJ1-1; TCRdb names TRBD1, which stays unverified in the absence of DNA. Germline V gene lookup returns CDR1 SGHRS and CDR2 YFSETQ. The CDR3 loop spans 15 amino acids. The CDR3 region is CASSSGQLLNTEAFF.

The gene calls are TRBV5-1 and TRBJ2-2; TCRdb calls TRBD1, which cannot be checked without DNA. Germline V gives CDR1 SGHRS, CDR2 YFSETQ. CDR3 size: 13 residues. The CDR3 protein is CASSWNRAGELFF.

This rearrangement joins TRBV20-1 to TRBJ2-1; TCRdb lists TRBD1, though no DNA is available to test this call. The CDR3 totals 13 residues. Germline V gives CDR1 DFQATT, CDR2 SNEGSKA (reference sequence). The CDR3 reads CSAREPPRNEQFF.

The chain is built from TRBV5-1 and TRBJ2-3. Germline CDR1 SGHRS, CDR2 YFSETQ. The CDR3 runs to 13 residues. CDR3 region: CASSLAAADTQYF.

The rearrangement links TRBV6-5 to TRBJ2-3; TCRdb designates TRBD2, a call that cannot be tested without DNA. Germline V lookup: CDR1 MNHEY, CDR2 SVGAGI. The CDR3 contains 15 residues. CDR3 loop: CASTGTSGRQDTQYF.

The CDR3 is CASSEGTSSTTIQYF. The chain couples TRBV6-1 to TRBJ2-4; the D gene TCRdb calls, TRBD2, cannot be checked with no DNA. CDR3 length: 15 amino acids. In germline, CDR1 is MNHNS, CDR2 SASEGT.

This chain connects TRBV21-1 to TRBJ1-2; TCRdb lists TRBD1, though no DNA is available to test this call. TRBV21-1 is noted as a pseudogene. The CDR3 has 15 amino acids. The CDR3 sequence is CAGKLEGQTFYGYTF.

This chain connects TRBV14 to TRBJ1-5; TCRdb lists TRBD1, though no DNA is available to test this call. Germline assignment: CDR1 SGHDN and CDR2 FVKESK. The CDR3 has 15 amino acids. The chain's CDR3 is CASSQAGGSNQPQHF.

The chain combines TRBV5-1 with TRBJ2-3; there is no DNA to check the TCRdb D call of TRBD2. The CDR3 is 16 residues long. Germline lookup yields CDR1 SGHRS and CDR2 YFSETQ. Here the CDR3 reads CASSLSGRAGTDTQYF.

The rearrangement joins TRBV24-1 to TRBJ2-5; TCRdb's D gene call, TRBD2, goes unchecked for lack of DNA. From germline, CDR1 is KGHDR and CDR2 SFDVKD. This CDR3 contains 15 residues. The CDR3 protein is CATSDPRDSLETQYF.

The chain recombines TRBV12-3 or TRBV12-4 with TRBJ2-4; TCRdb proposes TRBD2, but this gene call is untestable without DNA. The CDR3 covers 18 residues. The CDR3 loop reads CASSFIGTSGIRGNIQYF.

The chain carries TRBV12-3 or TRBV12-4 and TRBJ2-1; TCRdb gives TRBD1 as the D gene, but with no DNA this cannot be confirmed. This CDR3 has 13 residues. CDR3 residues: CASSLTGVNEQFF.

The chain carries TRBV2 and TRBJ2-5; the D call of TRBD2 rests on TCRdb alone, since no DNA is present to check it. The CDR3 sequence is 16 residues long. Germline CDR1 and CDR2: SNHLY and FYNNEI. The CDR3 here is CASTIAPTSGRGTQYF.

The rearrangement links TRBV3-1 to TRBJ2-2; TCRdb's assignment of TRBD2 cannot be checked, as there is no DNA. Looked up from germline, CDR1 is LGHDT and CDR2 is YNNKEL (reference sequence). The CDR3 is 14 residues long. CDR3 region: CASQREGLTGELFF.

The chain uses TRBV5-1 and TRBJ1-2; without DNA, the TCRdb call of TRBD1 cannot be checked. Germline-derived CDR1 and CDR2 are SGHRS and YFSETQ. The CDR3 length is 13 residues. The CDR3 sequence: CASSEGRTYGYTF.

The rearrangement uses TRBV12-3 or TRBV12-4 and TRBJ2-5; TCRdb lists TRBD1, though no DNA is available to test this call. CDR3 size: 14 residues. This chain's CDR3 is CASTPRTGRETQYF.

The chain couples TRBV12-3 or TRBV12-4 to TRBJ2-4; the TCRdb D gene call, TRBD1, has no DNA to confirm it. The CDR3 is 13 amino acids. The CDR3 region is CASTTGAKNIQYF.

J is TRBJ2-7 and V is TRBV6-6. The germline gives CDR1 MNHNY, CDR2 SVGAGI (reference sequence). The CDR3 is 12 amino acids. CDR3 loop: CASNSGLYEQYF.

The rearrangement links TRBV19 to TRBJ1-5. Germline CDR1 is LNHDA and CDR2 is SQIVND (reference sequence). This CDR3 spans 13 amino acids. The CDR3 region is CASNDDRYQPQHF.

The chain has TRBV29-1 and TRBJ2-7; without DNA, the TCRdb call of TRBD1 cannot be checked. CDR3 length: 16 amino acids. Per the germline V gene, CDR1 is SQVTM and CDR2 is ANQGSEA. CDR3 region: CSVEGTQGGDFYEQYF.

V and J are TRBV7-6 and TRBJ2-5; TCRdb reports TRBD2, a call that lacks DNA to check it against. Germline CDR1 is SGHVS and CDR2 is FNYEAQ. The CDR3 runs 17 residues. Here the CDR3 reads CASSLGALAGVRETQYF.